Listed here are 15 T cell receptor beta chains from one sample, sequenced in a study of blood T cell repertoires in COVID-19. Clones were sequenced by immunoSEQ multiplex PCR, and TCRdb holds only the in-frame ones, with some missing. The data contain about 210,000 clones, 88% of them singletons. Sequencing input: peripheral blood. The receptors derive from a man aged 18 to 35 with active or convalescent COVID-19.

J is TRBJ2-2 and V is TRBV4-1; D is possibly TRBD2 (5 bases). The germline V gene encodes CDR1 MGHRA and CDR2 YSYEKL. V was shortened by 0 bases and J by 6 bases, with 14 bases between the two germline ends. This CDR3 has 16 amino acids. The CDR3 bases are TGCGCCAGCAGCCAAGATAAACCTAGCCCTTCCGGGGAGCTGTTTTTT. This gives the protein CASSQDKPSPSGELFF.

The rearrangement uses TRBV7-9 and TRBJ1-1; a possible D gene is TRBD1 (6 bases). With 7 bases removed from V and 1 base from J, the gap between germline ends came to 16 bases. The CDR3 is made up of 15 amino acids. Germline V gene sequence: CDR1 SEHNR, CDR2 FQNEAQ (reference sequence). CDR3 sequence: CASTKGEGANTEAFF. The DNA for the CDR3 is TGTGCCAGCACCAAGGGGGAGGGAGCGAACACTGAAGCTTTCTTT.

CDR3 bases: TGTGCCGTTGGCGGGGGCGAGGTCGGTCAGCCCCAGCATTTT. The encoded protein is CAVGGGEVGQPQHF. This rearrangement joins TRBV6-5 to TRBJ1-5, with D possibly TRBD1 on 6 matching bases. Germline V CDR1 and CDR2: MNHEY, SVGAGI. V was pared by 11 bases and J by 6 bases, with 20 bases between. This CDR3 spans 14 amino acids.

In DNA form, the CDR3 reads TGTGCCAGCAGCCAAGATCCGGATGGAGGTCCCCTCCACTTT. This translates into CASSQDPDGGPLHF. The genes are TRBV4-2 and TRBJ1-6; D uncertain. Germline CDR1 reads LGHNA; CDR2 reads YNFKEQ. The CDR3 is made up of 14 amino acids. The germline V and J ends were trimmed by 0 bases and 13 bases, with 13 bases remaining between them.

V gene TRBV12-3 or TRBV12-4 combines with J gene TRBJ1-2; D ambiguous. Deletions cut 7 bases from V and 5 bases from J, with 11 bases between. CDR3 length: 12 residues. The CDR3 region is CASTGTGYGYTF. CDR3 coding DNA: TGTGCCAGCACCGGCACGGGGTATGGCTACACCTTC.

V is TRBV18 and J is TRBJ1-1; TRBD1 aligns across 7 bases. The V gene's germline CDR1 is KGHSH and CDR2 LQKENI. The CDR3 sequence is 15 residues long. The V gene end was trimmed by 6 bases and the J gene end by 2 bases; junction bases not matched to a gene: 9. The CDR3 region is CASSVAGTVNTEAFF. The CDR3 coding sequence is TGTGCCAGCTCCGTGGCGGGGACAGTAAACACTGAAGCTTTCTTT. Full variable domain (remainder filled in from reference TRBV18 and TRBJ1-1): NAGVMQNPRHLVRRRGQEARLRCSPMKGHSHVYWYRQLPEEGLKFMVYLQKENIIDESGMPKERFSAEFPKEGPSILRIQQVVRGDSAAYFCASSVAGTVNTEAFFGQGTRLTVV.

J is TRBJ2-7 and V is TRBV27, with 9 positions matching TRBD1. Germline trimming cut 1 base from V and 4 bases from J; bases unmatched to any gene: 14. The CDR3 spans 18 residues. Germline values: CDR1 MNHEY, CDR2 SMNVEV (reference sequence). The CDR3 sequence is CASSLFGKPGQGFYEQYF. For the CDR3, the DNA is TGTGCCAGCAGTTTATTTGGGAAGCCGGGACAGGGCTTTTACGAGCAGTACTTC.

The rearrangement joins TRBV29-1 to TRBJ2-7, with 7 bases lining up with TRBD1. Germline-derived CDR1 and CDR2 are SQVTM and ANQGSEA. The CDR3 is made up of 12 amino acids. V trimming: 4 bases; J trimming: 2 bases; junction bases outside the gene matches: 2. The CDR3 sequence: CSVGGTAYEQYF. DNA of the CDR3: TGCAGCGTTGGTGGGACAGCCTACGAGCAGTACTTC.

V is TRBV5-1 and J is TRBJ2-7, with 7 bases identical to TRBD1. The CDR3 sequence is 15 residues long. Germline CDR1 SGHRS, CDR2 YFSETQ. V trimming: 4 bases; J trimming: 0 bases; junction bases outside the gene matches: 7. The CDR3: CASSRRGPSSYEQYF. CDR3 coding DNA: TGCGCCAGCAGCCGTAGGGGGCCAAGCTCCTACGAGCAGTACTTC. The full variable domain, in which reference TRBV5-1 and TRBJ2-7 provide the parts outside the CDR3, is KAGVTQTPRYLIKTRGQQVTLSCSPISGHRSVSWYQQTPGQGLQFLFEYFSETQRNKGNFPGRFSGRQFSNSRSEMNVSTLELGDSALYLCASSRRGPSSYEQYFGPGTRLTVT.

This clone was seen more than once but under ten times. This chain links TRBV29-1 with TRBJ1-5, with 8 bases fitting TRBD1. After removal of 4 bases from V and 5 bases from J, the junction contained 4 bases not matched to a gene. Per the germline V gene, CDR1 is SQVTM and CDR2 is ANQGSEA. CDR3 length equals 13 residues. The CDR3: CSVGQGADQPQHF. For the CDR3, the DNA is TGCAGCGTTGGTCAGGGGGCCGATCAGCCCCAGCATTTT.

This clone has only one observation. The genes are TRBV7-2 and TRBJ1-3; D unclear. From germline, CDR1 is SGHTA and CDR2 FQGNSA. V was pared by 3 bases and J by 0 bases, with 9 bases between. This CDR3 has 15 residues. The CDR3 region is CASSLNTNSGNTIYF. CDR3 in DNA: TGTGCCAGCAGCTTGAACACGAACTCTGGAAACACCATATATTTT.

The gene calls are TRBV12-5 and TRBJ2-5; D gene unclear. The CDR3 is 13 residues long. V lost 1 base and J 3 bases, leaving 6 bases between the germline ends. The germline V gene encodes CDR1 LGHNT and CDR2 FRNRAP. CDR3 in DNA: TGTGCTAGTGGTTTGGCCCCAGAAGAGACCCAGTACTTC. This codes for CASGLAPEETQYF.

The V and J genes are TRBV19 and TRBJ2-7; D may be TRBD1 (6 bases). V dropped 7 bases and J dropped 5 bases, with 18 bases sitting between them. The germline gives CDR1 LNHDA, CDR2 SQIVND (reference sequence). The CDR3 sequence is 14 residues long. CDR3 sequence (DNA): TGTGCCAGTAACAACTGGGTCAGGGGCCACGAGCAGTACTTC. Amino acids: CASNNWVRGHEQYF.

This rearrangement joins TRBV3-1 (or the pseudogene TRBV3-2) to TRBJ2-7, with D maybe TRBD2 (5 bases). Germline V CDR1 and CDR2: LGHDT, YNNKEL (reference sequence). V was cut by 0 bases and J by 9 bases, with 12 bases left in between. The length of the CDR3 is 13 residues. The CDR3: CASSQDEVRGQYF. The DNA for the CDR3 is TGTGCCAGCAGCCAAGATGAGGTTCGGGGGCAGTACTTC.

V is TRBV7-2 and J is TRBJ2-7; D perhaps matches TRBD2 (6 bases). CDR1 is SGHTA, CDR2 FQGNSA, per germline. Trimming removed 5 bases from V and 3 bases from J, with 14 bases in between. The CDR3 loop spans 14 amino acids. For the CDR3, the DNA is TGTGCCAGCAGCCTAAGGGACTGGGGCTACGAGCAGTACTTC. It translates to CASSLRDWGYEQYF.